Listed below are T cell receptor beta chains from one sample, sequenced in a study of blood T cell repertoires in COVID-19. Repertoires were generated with immunoSEQ multiplex PCR, while TCRdb's copy carries only in-frame clones and drops some. The table lists about 50,000 clones, roughly 80% of them singletons, with around 5.4% in the top ten. The sequencing sample was made of PBMCs or T cells enriched from blood (not recorded which). These receptors all come from a woman aged 45-65 years with acute COVID-19. CDR3s include the opening cysteine and the closing phenylalanine or tryptophan. D genes are given only for firm matches. Clone size is given for some rows only: seen once, a few or many times, or a class if the clone is expanded.

>TRBJ2-3|TRBV18|17|.|.
TGTGCCAGCTCACGATCTGCGGGACGGGACCCCAGGGATACGCAGTATTTT
CASSRSAGRDPRDTQYF
>TRBJ2-7|TRBV4-1|14|.|TRBD1
TGCGCCAGCAGCCAACTTTCTAACAGGGGCGAGCAGTACTTC
CASSQLSNRGEQYF
>TRBJ1-4|TRBV2|15|.|.
TGTGCCAGCAGTGAAGGGCAGGGAAAGAATGAAAAACTGTTTTTT
CASSEGQGKNEKLFF
>TRBJ1-3|TRBV10-3|13|.|TRBD1
TGTGCCATCAGGGGGGACAGCCGAAACACCATATATTTT
CAIRGDSRNTIYF
>TRBJ2-7|TRBV10-2|12|.|.
TGCGCCAGCAGTGATGCTCTAGGCGAGCAGTACTTC
CASSDALGEQYF
>TRBJ1-6|TRBV18|14|.|.
TGTGCCAGCTCACCTGGGGGCCAGGTCCTCACCCTCCACTTT
CASSPGGQVLTLHF
>TRBJ2-3|TRBV14|16|.|.
TGTGCCAGCAGCCTGGGGACTGGTTGGAGCACAGATACGCAGTATTTT
CASSLGTGWSTDTQYF
>TRBJ2-3|TRBV30|15|.|.
TGTGCCTGGACCTCCCTCACAGGGTTCTCAGATACGCAGTATTTT
CAWTSLTGFSDTQYF
>TRBJ2-7|TRBV7-9|15|.|TRBD1
TGTGCCAGCAGCTCCTCGGGACAGGTCTCCTACGAGCAGTACTTC
CASSSSGQVSYEQYF
>TRBJ1-2|TRBV6-5|13|.|.
TGTGCCAGCAGTTACTCGGGCAGGGATGGCTACACCTTC
CASSYSGRDGYTF
>TRBJ1-1|TRBV27|14|.|.
TGTGCCAGCAGGACTGGAGTGGTGGCCACTGAAGCTTTCTTT
CASRTGVVATEAFF
>TRBJ2-1|TRBV11-2|16|.|TRBD2
TGTGCCAGCAGCCCTCGACTAGCGGGGGCCTTCAATGAGCAGTTCTTC
CASSPRLAGAFNEQFF
>TRBJ1-6|TRBV11-1|14|.|.
TGTGCCAGCAGCTTCGGGAGGGAAGACTCACCCCTCCACTTT
CASSFGREDSPLHF
>TRBJ1-5|TRBV9|15|.|.
TGTGCCAGCAGCGTAGAAGGGGAGGGCAATCAGCCCCAGCATTTT
CASSVEGEGNQPQHF
>TRBJ1-4|TRBV5-5|16|.|TRBD1
TGTGCCAGCAGCTTGGATGGGACAGGGCGAAATGAAAAACTGTTTTTT
CASSLDGTGRNEKLFF
>TRBJ2-1|TRBV5-1|14|.|.
TGCGCCAGCAGCTTGGAACAGGTCTACAATGAGCAGTTCTTC
CASSLEQVYNEQFF
>TRBJ1-1|TRBV21-1|16|.|.
TGTGCCAGCAGCGGGTGGACAGGGGATAAGGACACTGAAGCTTTCTTT
CASSGWTGDKDTEAFF
>TRBJ2-5|TRBV2|15|.|TRBD2
TGTGCCAGCAGCCCGGGTAGCGGGGGGTTGGAGACCCAGTACTTC
CASSPGSGGLETQYF
>TRBJ2-3|TRBV27|12|.|.
TGTGCCAGCAGTCCTCCCACAGATACGCAGTATTTT
CASSPPTDTQYF
>TRBJ2-3|TRBV11-2|16|.|TRBD2
TGTGCCAGCAGCTTATTTCCAGCGGGGGAATCAGATACGCAGTATTTT
CASSLFPAGESDTQYF
>TRBJ1-1|TRBV6-5|15|.|.
TGTGCCAGCACCCACGGGGGTTTTGGGGACACTGAAGCTTTCTTT
CASTHGGFGDTEAFF
>TRBJ1-1|TRBV18|14|once|TRBD1
TGTGCCAGCTCAAGGGCGACAGGGGGCACTGAAGCTTTCTTT
CASSRATGGTEAFF
>TRBJ1-1|TRBV5-6|14|.|.
TGTGCCAGCAGCTCGAGCACAGGGAACACTGAAGCTTTCTTT
CASSSSTGNTEAFF
>TRBJ2-3|TRBV7-2|17|.|TRBD1
TGTGCCAGCAGCACTACGCCGGGACAGGCTCCGACAGATACGCAGTATTTT
CASSTTPGQAPTDTQYF
>TRBJ1-2|TRBV30|12|.|TRBD1
TGTGCCTGGGGACAGGGGGCAAGTGGCTACACCTTC
CAWGQGASGYTF
>TRBJ1-1|TRBV9|14|.|TRBD1
TGTGCCAGCAGCGCCTGGACAGGTAGGACTGAAGCTTTCTTT
CASSAWTGRTEAFF
>TRBJ2-3|TRBV19|15|.|.
TGTGCCAGTACCACAGGGAGCGGACTCACAGATACGCAGTATTTT
CASTTGSGLTDTQYF
>TRBJ2-2|TRBV5-4|16|few|.
TGTGCCAGCAGCTTGTGGGCCAGGGGTGGAACCGGGGAGCTGTTTTTT
CASSLWARGGTGELFF
>TRBJ2-2|TRBV11-3|15|.|TRBD1
TGTGCCAGCAGTCGAAACCTTCAGGGGGCCGGGGAGCTGTTTTTT
CASSRNLQGAGELFF
>TRBJ2-7|TRBV11-2|18|few|TRBD2
TGTGCCAGCAGCGCAGCCGGTTCCCCAGGCGGGGGGCAGTACGAGCAGTACTTC
CASSAAGSPGGGQYEQYF
>TRBJ2-3|TRBV12-3/TRBV12-4|13|once|.
TGTGCCAGCAGCATAGATTACACAGATACGCAGTATTTT
CASSIDYTDTQYF
>TRBJ2-1|TRBV24-1|16|.|TRBD1
TGTGCCACCAGTGACCTTCAGACAGGGGGATACAATGAGCAGTTCTTC
CATSDLQTGGYNEQFF
>TRBJ1-1|TRBV30|15|.|TRBD1
TGTGCCTGGACTCCGCGGGACAGGGTCAAGACTGAAGCTTTCTTT
CAWTPRDRVKTEAFF
>TRBJ2-7|TRBV19|16|.|TRBD1
TGTGCCAGTAGTCTGACGCCGGGACAGGGGCTCTACGAGCAGTACTTC
CASSLTPGQGLYEQYF
>TRBJ2-3|TRBV2|16|.|.
TGTGCCAGCAGTAGACAGGGCTCGGGGCGGGGTGATACGCAGTATTTT
CASSRQGSGRGDTQYF
>TRBJ2-7|TRBV28|14|.|TRBD2
TGTGCCAGCATGAAGGGACTACGGACCTACGAGCAGTACTTC
CASMKGLRTYEQYF
>TRBJ1-1|TRBV7-9|13|.|TRBD1
TGTGCCAGCAGCACAACAGGGGTAACTGAAGCTTTCTTT
CASSTTGVTEAFF
>TRBJ1-1|TRBV28|12|.|TRBD1
TGTGCCAGCAGGTTCAGGGGGCTTGAAGCTTTCTTT
CASRFRGLEAFF
>TRBJ1-1|TRBV3-1/TRBV3-2|12|few|.
TGTGCCAGCAAGGGGCAGGGCCCTGAAGCTTTCTTT
CASKGQGPEAFF
>TRBJ2-1|TRBV5-1|15|few|TRBD2
TGCGCCAGCAGTTTCACTAGCGGGGCCTACAATGAGCAGTTCTTC
CASSFTSGAYNEQFF
>TRBJ2-3|TRBV7-9|18|.|TRBD2
TGTGCCAGCAGCTATAGCGGGGGGGCCGGGCAACTGCGAGATACGCAGTATTTT
CASSYSGGAGQLRDTQYF
>TRBJ2-7|TRBV7-9|15|few|.
TGTGCCAGCAGCTTGCCAACAGGGTTTAAGAACGAGCAGTACTTC
CASSLPTGFKNEQYF
>TRBJ1-3|TRBV11-2|18|.|TRBD1
TGTGCCAGCAGCCCCCACCCGTGGGGGGACAGCCCTGGAAACACCATATATTTT
CASSPHPWGDSPGNTIYF
>TRBJ2-3|TRBV19|13|.|TRBD2
TGTGCCAGTACTAGCGGGGGCGCAGATACGCAGTATTTT
CASTSGGADTQYF
>TRBJ1-5|TRBV30|13|.|.
TGTGCCTGGAGTGGGGAGGGCAATCAGCCCCAGCATTTT
CAWSGEGNQPQHF
>TRBJ2-3|TRBV9|18|.|.
TGTGCCAGCAGCGTAGAGGGATCGGCGGGGGCCCCCACAGATACGCAGTATTTT
CASSVEGSAGAPTDTQYF
>TRBJ2-5|TRBV29-1|13|.|.
TGCAGCGTTGCGGGAGCGTGGCGAGAGACCCAGTACTTC
CSVAGAWRETQYF
>TRBJ2-5|TRBV28|16|.|TRBD2
TGTGCCAGCAGTTCTGCCGGGAGGGGGGGACAAGAGACCCAGTACTTC
CASSSAGRGGQETQYF
>TRBJ2-3|TRBV19|15|.|.
TGTGCCAGTAGTATTGCGGGACTGGGCGGGGATACGCAGTATTTT
CASSIAGLGGDTQYF
>TRBJ1-2|TRBV11-3|14|.|.
TGTGCCAGCAGCTACACCGACAGGAACTATGGCTACACCTTC
CASSYTDRNYGYTF
>TRBJ1-5|TRBV6-1|15|.|TRBD1
TGTGCCAGCAGTGAGATCGGGACAGCATATCAGCCCCAGCATTTT
CASSEIGTAYQPQHF
>TRBJ2-2|TRBV6-6|15|.|TRBD2
TGTGCCAGCAGACTAGCGGGGGGCGGCACCGGGGAGCTGTTTTTT
CASRLAGGGTGELFF
>TRBJ2-1|TRBV2|15|.|TRBD2
TGTGCCAGCAGTGAAGAACTAGCGGGGGGGAATGAGCAGTTCTTC
CASSEELAGGNEQFF
>TRBJ2-3|TRBV29-1|16|.|.
TGCAGCGTTGAATTAGGGGGGGGGATCGGCACAGATACGCAGTATTTT
CSVELGGGIGTDTQYF
>TRBJ2-7|TRBV6-6|13|.|.
TGTGCCAGCAGTTATCCCGGGAATTACGAGCAGTACTTC
CASSYPGNYEQYF